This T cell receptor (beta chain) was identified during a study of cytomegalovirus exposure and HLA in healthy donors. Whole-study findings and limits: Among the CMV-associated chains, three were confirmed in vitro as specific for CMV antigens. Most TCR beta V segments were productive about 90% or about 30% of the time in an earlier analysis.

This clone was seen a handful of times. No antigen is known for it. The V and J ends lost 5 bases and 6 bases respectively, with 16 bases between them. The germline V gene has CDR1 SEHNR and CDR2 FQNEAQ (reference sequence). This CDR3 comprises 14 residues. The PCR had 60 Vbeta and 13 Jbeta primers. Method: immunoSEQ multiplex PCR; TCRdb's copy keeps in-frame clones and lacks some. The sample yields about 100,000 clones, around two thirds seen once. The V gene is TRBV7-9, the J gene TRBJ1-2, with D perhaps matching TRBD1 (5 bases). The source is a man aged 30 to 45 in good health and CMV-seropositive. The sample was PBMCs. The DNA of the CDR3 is TGTGCCAGCAGCCCAGGAGGGGTTACAGATGGCTACACCTTC. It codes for CASSPGGVTDGYTF. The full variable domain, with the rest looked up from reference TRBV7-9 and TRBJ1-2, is DTGVSQNPRHKITKRGQNVTFRCDPISEHNRLYWYRQTLGQGPEFLTYFQNEAQLEKSRLLSDRFSAERPKGSFSTLEIQRTEQGDSAMYLCASSPGGVTDGYTFGSGTRLTVV.